The present T cell receptor beta chain was sequenced within a study of blood T cell dynamics during melanoma immunotherapy. Time point meaning: week 3, after first cycle of checkpoint inhibitor. Prior systemic cancer therapy, immunosuppressant use and other active malignancies excluded patients. The table came from immunoSEQ multiplex PCR; TCRdb's copy has only in-frame clones and leaves some out. The sample lists more than 4,500 clones, around 80% occurring once. The sequences come from blood, collected from a patient treated with checkpoint blockade. This TCR came from a human donor with melanoma.

DNA for the CDR3: TGTGCCAGCACCAGAGGGGGGCAGATCGGAAACACCATATATTTT. This sequence encodes CASTRGGQIGNTIYF. The V call is TRBV7-3, the J call TRBJ1-3; a possible D gene is TRBD1 (6 bases). V was shortened by 7 bases and J by 4 bases, with 17 bases between the two germline ends. Germline CDR1 SGHTA, CDR2 FQGTGA. The CDR3 runs 15 residues.